The rows below give T cell receptor beta chains drawn from one sample of a study of human T cells and chemical hapten exposure. MiXCR was run by TCRdb on the RACE reads, yielding one entry per CDR3 protein. This table holds some 97,000 distinct CDR3 sequences, around a quarter found once. Sequencing was performed on whole blood, taken in connection with sensitization to the hapten diphenylcyclopropenone (DPC). All receptors derive from a man between 35 and 55 years old with alopecia areata. Some clones in this sample may be carry-over from other donors' samples. Each CDR3 is given with its conserved first and last residue. A D gene is named only where the DNA matches it firmly. Not every row has a clone size; where given, it reads once, few, many or a size class.

d_call clone_size j_call v_call cdr3_aa cdr3_nt
- few TRBJ2-5 TRBV20-1 CSASFPEGPRTETQYF TGCAGTGCTAGTTTTCCGGAGGGCCCACGAACTGAGACCCAGTACTTC
- medium-sized TRBJ1-2 TRBV28 CASSSQYKQGLYGYTF TGTGCCAGCAGTTCGCAATACAAACAGGGTCTCTATGGCTACACCTTC
TRBD1 - TRBJ2-6 TRBV28 CASSFPRDSFFKDSGANVLTF TGTGCCAGCAGTTTCCCTCGGGACAGTTTTTTTAAAGACTCTGGGGCCAACGTCCTGACTTTC
TRBD1 - TRBJ2-7 TRBV2 CASSGRQGPYEQYF TGTGCCAGCAGTGGAAGACAGGGACCCTACGAGCAGTACTTC
TRBD2 - TRBJ2-1 TRBV16 CASEREIGNEQFF TGTGCCAGCGAGCGGGAGATCGGCAATGAGCAGTTCTTC
- - TRBJ1-2 TRBV12-3/TRBV12-4 CASSLFGPGYTF TGTGCCAGCAGTTTGTTTGGGCCTGGCTACACCTTC
- - TRBJ2-7 TRBV6-6 CASSYWGEQYF TGTGCCAGCAGTTACTGGGGGGAGCAGTACTTC
- - TRBJ1-5 TRBV7-9 CASSLGSVSNQPQHF TGTGCCAGCAGCTTAGGTTCCGTAAGCAATCAGCCCCAGCATTTT
TRBD1 - TRBJ1-4 TRBV7-9 CASSLAIGTGEAEKLFF TGTGCCAGCAGCTTAGCTATCGGGACAGGGGAGGCCGAAAAACTGTTTTTT
- - TRBJ2-5 TRBV5-1 CASSPPTAPQETQYF TGCGCCAGCAGCCCTCCCACGGCGCCCCAAGAGACCCAGTACTTC
TRBD1 - TRBJ1-1 TRBV27 CASGRQGTNTEAFF TGTGCCAGCGGAAGACAGGGAACGAACACTGAAGCTTTCTTT
- - TRBJ1-5 TRBV12-3/TRBV12-4 CASSLVGSNQPQHF TGTGCCAGCAGTTTAGTGGGTTCCAATCAGCCCCAGCATTTT
- - TRBJ1-1 TRBV20-1 CSANSFLPEAFF TGCAGTGCTAACTCTTTCCTCCCTGAAGCTTTCTTT
- many TRBJ2-7 TRBV28 CASSSSSYEQYF TGTGCCAGCAGCAGCTCCTCCTACGAGCAGTACTTC
- few TRBJ2-7 TRBV15 CATSRDFPSEQYF TGTGCCACCAGCAGAGATTTCCCCTCCGAGCAGTACTTC
TRBD1 - TRBJ2-7 TRBV28 CASSSPQGDRGPPYEQYF TGTGCCAGCAGTTCCCCCCAGGGGGACAGGGGTCCCCCTTACGAGCAGTACTTC
- - TRBJ1-5 TRBV7-2 CASSLVGGGNQPQHF TGTGCCAGCAGCTTAGTAGGGGGAGGCAATCAGCCCCAGCATTTT
- - TRBJ2-7 TRBV20-1 CSVPRSDLGTYEQYF TGCAGTGTTCCTAGATCGGACCTGGGGACCTACGAGCAGTACTTC
- - TRBJ1-1 TRBV5-8 CASSLMTEAFF TGTGCCAGCAGCTTGATGACCGAAGCTTTCTTT
- - TRBJ2-2 TRBV28 CASSRTDTGELFF TGTGCCAGCAGTCGGACTGACACCGGGGAGCTGTTTTTT
TRBD1 - TRBJ1-6 TRBV11-2 CASSPWRDRGDSPLHF TGTGCCAGCAGCCCATGGAGGGACAGGGGAGATTCACCCCTCCACTTT
- - TRBJ2-2 TRBV7-9 CAAPYRANTGELFF TGTGCCGCCCCCTACAGGGCGAACACCGGGGAGCTGTTTTTT
- few TRBJ2-1 TRBV9 CASSYTGTASYNEQFF TGTGCCAGCAGCTATACCGGGACGGCCTCCTACAATGAGCAGTTCTTC
- few TRBJ2-2 TRBV7-3 CASSLVTGELFF TGTGCCAGCAGCTTAGTCACCGGGGAGCTGTTTTTT
- - TRBJ1-6 TRBV20-1 CSARRPGKESPLHF TGCAGTGCTAGAAGGCCGGGGAAGGAGTCACCCCTCCACTTT
- - TRBJ2-7 TRBV20-1 CSVTAGTEVHEQYF TGCAGTGTTACAGCCGGGACTGAAGTGCACGAGCAGTACTTC
- few TRBJ2-3 TRBV5-4 CASRRDSRTDTQYF TGTGCCAGCAGGCGGGACAGCCGCACAGATACGCAGTATTTT
TRBD2 - TRBJ2-4 TRBV7-2 CASSSRGTSGSKNIQYF TGTGCCAGCAGCTCCCGGGGGACTAGCGGGAGCAAAAACATTCAGTACTTC
TRBD1 - TRBJ2-5 TRBV5-1 CASSFAGTGGAETQYF TGCGCCAGCAGCTTCGCCGGGACAGGGGGCGCCGAGACCCAGTACTTC
- - TRBJ2-1 TRBV15 CATSREAGAYNEQFF TGTGCCACCAGCAGAGAAGCGGGCGCCTACAATGAGCAGTTCTTC
- - TRBJ2-3 TRBV29-1 CSVEESYTQYF TGCAGCGTTGAAGAAAGTTATACGCAGTATTTT
- - TRBJ2-1 TRBV3-1 CASSQRPGLFNYNEQFF TGTGCCAGCAGCCAACGCCCTGGATTATTCAACTACAATGAGCAGTTCTTC
- - TRBJ2-1 TRBV18 CASSPPFRANEQFF TGTGCCAGCTCACCACCTTTCAGGGCCAATGAGCAGTTCTTC
TRBD1 few TRBJ2-7 TRBV20-1 CTGTGGSSYEQYF TGCACCGGGACAGGGGGCTCATCCTACGAGCAGTACTTC
TRBD1 - TRBJ2-3 TRBV10-3 CATSGTGGSTDTQYF TGTGCCACCTCCGGGACAGGGGGTTCCACAGATACGCAGTATTTT
- - TRBJ1-1 TRBV6-5 CASSYSFALGAEAFF TGTGCCAGCAGTTACTCGTTTGCGTTAGGGGCTGAAGCTTTCTTT
- - TRBJ1-2 TRBV7-9 CASSQEGYQGLYYGYTF TGTGCCAGCAGCCAGGAAGGTTACCAAGGACTCTACTATGGCTACACCTTC
TRBD1 - TRBJ2-7 TRBV28 CASSFIGTGTYEQYF TGTGCCAGCAGTTTCATCGGGACAGGGACGTACGAGCAGTACTTC
TRBD2 - TRBJ2-2 TRBV7-3 CASSFMAGVGGELFF TGTGCCAGCAGCTTTATGGCGGGAGTAGGAGGGGAGCTGTTTTTT
TRBD2 - TRBJ2-1 TRBV28 CASSMYGTSPSHNEQFF TGTGCCAGCAGTATGTACGGGACTAGCCCAAGTCACAATGAGCAGTTCTTC
- - TRBJ2-2 TRBV11-2 CASSSGQNTGELFF TGTGCCAGCAGCTCAGGACAGAACACCGGGGAGCTGTTTTTT
TRBD2 few TRBJ2-3 TRBV13 CASSSPGLGTDTQYF TGTGCCAGCAGCTCACCGGGACTAGGGACAGATACGCAGTATTTT